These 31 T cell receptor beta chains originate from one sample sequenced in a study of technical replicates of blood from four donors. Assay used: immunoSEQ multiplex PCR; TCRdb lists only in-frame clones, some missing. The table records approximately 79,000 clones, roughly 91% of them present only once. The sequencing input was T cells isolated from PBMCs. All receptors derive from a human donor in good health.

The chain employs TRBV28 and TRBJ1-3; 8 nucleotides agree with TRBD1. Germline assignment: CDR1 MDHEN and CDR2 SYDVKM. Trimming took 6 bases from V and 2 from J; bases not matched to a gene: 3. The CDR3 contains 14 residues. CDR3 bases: TGTGCCAGCAGGAGGACAGGGACTGGAAACACCATATATTTT. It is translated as CASRRTGTGNTIYF.

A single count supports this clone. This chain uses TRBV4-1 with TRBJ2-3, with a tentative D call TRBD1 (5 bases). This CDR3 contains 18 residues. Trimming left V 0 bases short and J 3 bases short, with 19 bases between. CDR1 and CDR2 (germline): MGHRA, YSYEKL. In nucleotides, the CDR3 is TGCGCCAGCAGCCAAGAGACCCTTAGGGGCATTGGTACAGATACGCAGTATTTT. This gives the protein CASSQETLRGIGTDTQYF.

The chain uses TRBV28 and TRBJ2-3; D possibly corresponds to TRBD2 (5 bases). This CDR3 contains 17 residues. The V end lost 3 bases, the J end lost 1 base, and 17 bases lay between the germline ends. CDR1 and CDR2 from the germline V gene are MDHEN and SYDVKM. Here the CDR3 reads CASSFAKRDGGTDTQYF. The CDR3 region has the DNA TGTGCCAGCAGTTTCGCGAAACGGGATGGGGGCACAGATACGCAGTATTTT.

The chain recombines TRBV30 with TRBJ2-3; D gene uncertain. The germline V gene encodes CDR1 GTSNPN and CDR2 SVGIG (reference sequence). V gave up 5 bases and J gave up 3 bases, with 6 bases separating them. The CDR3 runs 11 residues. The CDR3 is CAWELTDTQYF. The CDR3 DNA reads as TGTGCCTGGGAACTTACAGATACGCAGTATTTT.

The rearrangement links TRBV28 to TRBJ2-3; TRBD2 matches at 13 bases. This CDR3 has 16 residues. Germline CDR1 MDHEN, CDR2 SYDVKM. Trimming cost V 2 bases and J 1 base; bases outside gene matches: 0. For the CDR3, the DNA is TGTGCCAGCAGTTTAGGACTAGCGGGAGGCACAGATACGCAGTATTTT. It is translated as CASSLGLAGGTDTQYF.

CDR3 sequence reads: CASTPRGERGDQPQHF. The CDR3 region has the DNA TGTGCCAGCACCCCTCGAGGAGAGCGGGGGGATCAGCCCCAGCATTTT. The rearrangement joins TRBV27 to TRBJ1-5; TRBD1 is a possible D gene (5 bases). CDR1 is MNHEY and CDR2 is SMNVEV in the germline V gene (reference sequence). The V and J ends lost 7 bases and 5 bases respectively, with 21 bases between them. The CDR3 has 16 residues.

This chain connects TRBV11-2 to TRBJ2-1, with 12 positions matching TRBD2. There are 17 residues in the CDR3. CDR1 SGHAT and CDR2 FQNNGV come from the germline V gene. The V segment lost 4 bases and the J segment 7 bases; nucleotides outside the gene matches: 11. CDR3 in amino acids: CASSSYTSGRSGNEQFF. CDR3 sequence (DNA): TGTGCCAGCAGCTCTTATACTAGCGGGAGGTCAGGGAATGAGCAGTTCTTC.

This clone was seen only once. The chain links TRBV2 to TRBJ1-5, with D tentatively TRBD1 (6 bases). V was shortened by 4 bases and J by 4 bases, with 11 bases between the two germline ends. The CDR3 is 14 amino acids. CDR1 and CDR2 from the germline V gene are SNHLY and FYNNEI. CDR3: CASSARDNNQPQHF. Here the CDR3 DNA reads TGTGCCAGCAGTGCCCGGGACAATAATCAGCCCCAGCATTTT.

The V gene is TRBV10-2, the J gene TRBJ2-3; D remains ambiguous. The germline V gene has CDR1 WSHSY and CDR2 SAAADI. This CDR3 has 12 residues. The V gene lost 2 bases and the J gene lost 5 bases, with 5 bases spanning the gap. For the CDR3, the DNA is TGCGCCAGCAGTGAGCCCGGAGATACGCAGTATTTT. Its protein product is CASSEPGDTQYF.

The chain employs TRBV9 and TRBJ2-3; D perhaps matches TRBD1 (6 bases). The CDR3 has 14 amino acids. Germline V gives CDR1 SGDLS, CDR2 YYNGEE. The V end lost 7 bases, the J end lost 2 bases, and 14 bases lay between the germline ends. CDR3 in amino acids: CASGRTVPTDTQYF. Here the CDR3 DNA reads TGTGCCAGCGGACGGACAGTCCCCACAGATACGCAGTATTTT.

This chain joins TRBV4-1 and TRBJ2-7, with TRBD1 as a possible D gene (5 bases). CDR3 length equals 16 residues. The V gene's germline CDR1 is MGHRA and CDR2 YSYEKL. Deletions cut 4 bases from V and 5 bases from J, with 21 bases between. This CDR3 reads CASSLGMLQGTHEQYF. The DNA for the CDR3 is TGCGCCAGCAGCCTGGGGATGTTGCAGGGTACTCACGAGCAGTACTTC.

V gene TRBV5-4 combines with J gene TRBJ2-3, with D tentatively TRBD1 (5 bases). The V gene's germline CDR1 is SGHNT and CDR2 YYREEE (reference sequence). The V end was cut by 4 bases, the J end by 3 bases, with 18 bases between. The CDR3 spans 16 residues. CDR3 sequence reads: CASSPDIRSSTDTQYF. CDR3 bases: TGTGCCAGCAGCCCGGACATTCGGAGCTCTACAGATACGCAGTATTTT.

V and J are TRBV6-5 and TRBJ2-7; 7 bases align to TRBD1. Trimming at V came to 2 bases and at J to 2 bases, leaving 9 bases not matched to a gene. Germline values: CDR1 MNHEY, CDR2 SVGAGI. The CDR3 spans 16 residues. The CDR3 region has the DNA TGTGCCAGCAGTTACATAACAGGGGCCTTTGCCTACGAGCAGTACTTC. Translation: CASSYITGAFAYEQYF.

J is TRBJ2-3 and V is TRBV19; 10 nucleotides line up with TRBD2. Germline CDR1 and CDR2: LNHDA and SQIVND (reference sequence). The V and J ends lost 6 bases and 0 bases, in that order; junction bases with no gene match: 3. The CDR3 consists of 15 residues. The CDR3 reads CASSQTSGSTDTQYF. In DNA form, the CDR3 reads TGTGCCAGTAGCCAGACTAGCGGGAGCACAGATACGCAGTATTTT.

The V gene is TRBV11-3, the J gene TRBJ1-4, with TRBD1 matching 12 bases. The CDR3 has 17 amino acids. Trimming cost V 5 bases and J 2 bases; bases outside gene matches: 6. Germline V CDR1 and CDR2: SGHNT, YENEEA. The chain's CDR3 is CASSPGTGGATNEKLFF. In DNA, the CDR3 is TGTGCCAGCAGCCCCGGGACAGGGGGCGCGACTAATGAAAAACTGTTTTTT.

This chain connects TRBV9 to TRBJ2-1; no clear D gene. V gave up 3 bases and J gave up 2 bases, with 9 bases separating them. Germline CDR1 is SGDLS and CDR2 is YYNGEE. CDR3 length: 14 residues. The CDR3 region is CASSARGPYNEQFF. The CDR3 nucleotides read TGTGCCAGCAGCGCCCGTGGGCCCTACAATGAGCAGTTCTTC. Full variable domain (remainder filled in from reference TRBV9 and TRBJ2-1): DSGVTQTPKHLITATGQRVTLRCSPRSGDLSVYWYQQSLDQGLQFLIQYYNGEERAKGNILERFSAQQFPDLHSELNLSSLELGDSALYFCASSARGPYNEQFFGPGTRLTVL.

CDR3 in amino acids: CASSLAGTEAFF. The CDR3 DNA follows: TGTGCCAGCAGCTTGGCGGGCACTGAAGCTTTCTTT. V is TRBV11-1 and J is TRBJ1-1; D ambiguous. V lost 3 bases and J 4 bases, leaving 6 bases between the germline ends. The CDR3 consists of 12 residues. The germline V gene has CDR1 SGHAT and CDR2 FQDESV (reference sequence).

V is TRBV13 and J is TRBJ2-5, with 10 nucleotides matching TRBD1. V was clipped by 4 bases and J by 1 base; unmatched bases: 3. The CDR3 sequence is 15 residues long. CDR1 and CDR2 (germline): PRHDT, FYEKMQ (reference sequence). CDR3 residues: CASSYGTGVQETQYF. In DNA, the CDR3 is TGTGCCAGCAGCTACGGGACAGGGGTCCAAGAGACCCAGTACTTC. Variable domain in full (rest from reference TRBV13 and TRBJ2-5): AAGVIQSPRHLIKEKRETATLKCYPIPRHDTVYWYQQGPGQDPQFLISFYEKMQSDKGSIPDRFSAQQFSDYHSELNMSSLELGDSALYFCASSYGTGVQETQYFGPGTRLLVL.

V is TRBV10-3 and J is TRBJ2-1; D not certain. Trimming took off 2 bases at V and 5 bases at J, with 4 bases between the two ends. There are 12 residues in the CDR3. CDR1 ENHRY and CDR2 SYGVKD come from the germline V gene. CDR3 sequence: CAISEADNEQFF. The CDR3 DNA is TGTGCCATCAGTGAGGCGGACAATGAGCAGTTCTTC.

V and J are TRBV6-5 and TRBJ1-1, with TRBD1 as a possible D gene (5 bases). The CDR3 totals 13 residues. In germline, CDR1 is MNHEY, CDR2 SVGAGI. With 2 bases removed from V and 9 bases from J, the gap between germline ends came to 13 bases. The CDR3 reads CASSYGAENQAFF. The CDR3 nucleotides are TGTGCCAGCAGTTACGGGGCAGAGAACCAAGCTTTCTTT.

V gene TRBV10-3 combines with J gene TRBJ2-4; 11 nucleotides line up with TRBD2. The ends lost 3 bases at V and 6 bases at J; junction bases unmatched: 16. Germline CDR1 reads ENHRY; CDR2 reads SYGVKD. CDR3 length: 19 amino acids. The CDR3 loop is CAISEELAGEWTSGNIQYF. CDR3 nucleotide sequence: TGTGCCATCAGTGAAGAACTAGCGGGGGAGTGGACCTCCGGAAACATTCAGTACTTC.

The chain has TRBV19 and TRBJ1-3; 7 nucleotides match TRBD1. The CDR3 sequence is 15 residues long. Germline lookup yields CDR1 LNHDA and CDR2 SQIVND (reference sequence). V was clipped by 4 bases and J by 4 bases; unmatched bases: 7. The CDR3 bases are TGTGCCAGTAGTACCATATTACAGGGGGGAAACACCATATATTTT. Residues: CASSTILQGGNTIYF.

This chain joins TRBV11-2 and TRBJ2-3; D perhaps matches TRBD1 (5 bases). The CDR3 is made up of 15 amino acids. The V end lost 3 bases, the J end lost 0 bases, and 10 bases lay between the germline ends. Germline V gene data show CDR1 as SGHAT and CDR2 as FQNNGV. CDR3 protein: CASSLDTASTDTQYF. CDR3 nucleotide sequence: TGTGCCAGCAGCTTGGACACGGCTAGCACAGATACGCAGTATTTT.

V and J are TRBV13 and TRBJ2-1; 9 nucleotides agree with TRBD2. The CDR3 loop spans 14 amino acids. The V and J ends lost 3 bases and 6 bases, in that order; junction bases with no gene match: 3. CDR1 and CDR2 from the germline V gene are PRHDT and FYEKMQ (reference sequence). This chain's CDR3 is CASSLSSGSNEQFF. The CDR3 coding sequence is TGTGCCAGCAGCTTGAGTAGCGGGAGCAATGAGCAGTTCTTC.

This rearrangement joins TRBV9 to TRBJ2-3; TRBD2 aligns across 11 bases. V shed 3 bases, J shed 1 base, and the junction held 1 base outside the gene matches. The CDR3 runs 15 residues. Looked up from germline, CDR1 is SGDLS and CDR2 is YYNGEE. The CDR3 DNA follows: TGTGCCAGCAGCGATAGCGGGAGGGGCACAGATACGCAGTATTTT. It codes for CASSDSGRGTDTQYF.

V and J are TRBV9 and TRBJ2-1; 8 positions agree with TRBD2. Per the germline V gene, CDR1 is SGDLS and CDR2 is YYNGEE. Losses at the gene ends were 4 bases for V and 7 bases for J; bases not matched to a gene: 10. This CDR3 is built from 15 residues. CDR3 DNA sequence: TGTGCCAGCAGCAAGGTTCGGGAGGGCCGTAATGAGCAGTTCTTC. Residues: CASSKVREGRNEQFF. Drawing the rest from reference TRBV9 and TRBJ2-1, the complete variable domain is DSGVTQTPKHLITATGQRVTLRCSPRSGDLSVYWYQQSLDQGLQFLIQYYNGEERAKGNILERFSAQQFPDLHSELNLSSLELGDSALYFCASSKVREGRNEQFFGPGTRLTVL.

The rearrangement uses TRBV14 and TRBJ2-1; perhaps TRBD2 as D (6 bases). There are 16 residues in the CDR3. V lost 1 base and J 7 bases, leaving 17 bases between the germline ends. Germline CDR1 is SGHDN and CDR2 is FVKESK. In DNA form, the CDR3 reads TGTGCCAGCAGCCAAGGTCCCTCGGGACTTAGGAATGAGCAGTTCTTC. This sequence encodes CASSQGPSGLRNEQFF.

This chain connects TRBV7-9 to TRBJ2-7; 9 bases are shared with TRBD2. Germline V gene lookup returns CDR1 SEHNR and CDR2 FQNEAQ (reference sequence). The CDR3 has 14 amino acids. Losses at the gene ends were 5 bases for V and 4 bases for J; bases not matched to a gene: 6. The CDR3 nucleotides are TGTGCCAGCAGCACGGGGACTAGCTGGTACGAGCAGTACTTC. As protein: CASSTGTSWYEQYF.

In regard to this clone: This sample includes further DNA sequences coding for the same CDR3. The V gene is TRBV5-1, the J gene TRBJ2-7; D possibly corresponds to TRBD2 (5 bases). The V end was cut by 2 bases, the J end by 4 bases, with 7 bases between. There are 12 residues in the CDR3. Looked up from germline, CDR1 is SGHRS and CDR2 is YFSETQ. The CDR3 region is CASSFTGYEQYF. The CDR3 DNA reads TGCGCCAGCAGCTTCACGGGATACGAGCAGTACTTC.

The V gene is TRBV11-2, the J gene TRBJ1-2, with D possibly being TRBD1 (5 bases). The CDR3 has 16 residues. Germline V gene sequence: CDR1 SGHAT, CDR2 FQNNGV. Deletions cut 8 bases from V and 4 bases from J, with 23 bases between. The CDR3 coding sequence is TGTGCCAGCGGAATTGGGGGGTTCCCTGCCGCCTATGGCTACACCTTC. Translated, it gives CASGIGGFPAAYGYTF.

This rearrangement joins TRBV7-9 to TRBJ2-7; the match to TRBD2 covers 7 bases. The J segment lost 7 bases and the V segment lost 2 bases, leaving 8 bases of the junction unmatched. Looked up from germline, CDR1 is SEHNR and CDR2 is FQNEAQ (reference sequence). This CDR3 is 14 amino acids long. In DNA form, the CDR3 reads TGTGCCAGCAGCTTAATGGGAGGGCCAATAGAGCAGTACTTC. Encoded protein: CASSLMGGPIEQYF.